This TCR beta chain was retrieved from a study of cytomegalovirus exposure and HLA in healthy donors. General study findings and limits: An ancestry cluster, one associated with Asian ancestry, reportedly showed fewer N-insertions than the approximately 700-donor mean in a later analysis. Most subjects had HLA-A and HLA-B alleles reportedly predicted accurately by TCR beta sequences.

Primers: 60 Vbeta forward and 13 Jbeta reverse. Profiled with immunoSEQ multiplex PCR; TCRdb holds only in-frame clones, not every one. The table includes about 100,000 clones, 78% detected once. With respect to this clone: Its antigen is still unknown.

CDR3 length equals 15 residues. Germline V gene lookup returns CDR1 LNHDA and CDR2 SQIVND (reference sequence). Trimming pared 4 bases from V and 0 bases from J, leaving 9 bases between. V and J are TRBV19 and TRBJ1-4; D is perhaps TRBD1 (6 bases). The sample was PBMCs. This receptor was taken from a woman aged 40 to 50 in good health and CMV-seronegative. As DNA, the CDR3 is TGTGCCAGTAGTAGCCGACAGGCAACTAATGAAAAACTGTTTTTT. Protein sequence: CASSSRQATNEKLFF.